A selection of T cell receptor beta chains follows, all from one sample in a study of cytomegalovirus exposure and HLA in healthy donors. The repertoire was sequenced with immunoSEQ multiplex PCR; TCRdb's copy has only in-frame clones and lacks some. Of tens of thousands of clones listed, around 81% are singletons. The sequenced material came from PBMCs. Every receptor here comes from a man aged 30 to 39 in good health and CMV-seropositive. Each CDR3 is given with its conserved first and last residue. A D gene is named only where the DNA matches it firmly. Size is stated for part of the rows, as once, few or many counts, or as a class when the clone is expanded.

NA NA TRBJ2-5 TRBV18 TGTGCCAGCTCACCCATGCCCGGAACAGGCCGGGAGACCCAGTACTTC CASSPMPGTGRETQYF
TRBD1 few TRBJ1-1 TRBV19 TGTGCCAGTAGGGGGACAGGGGCCGAGAACACTGAAGCTTTCTTT CASRGTGAENTEAFF
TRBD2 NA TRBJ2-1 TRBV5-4 TGTGCCAGCAGCTTGCTTACTAGCGGGGCGTACAATGAGCAGTTCTTC CASSLLTSGAYNEQFF
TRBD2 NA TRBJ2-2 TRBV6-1 TGTGCCAGCAGTGAATTCATACTAGCGGGGGACGCGAACACCGGGGAGCTGTTTTTT CASSEFILAGDANTGELFF
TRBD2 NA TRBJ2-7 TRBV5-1 TGCGCCAGCAGCTACGCCCCGGGACTAGCGTTCTACGAGCAGTACTTC CASSYAPGLAFYEQYF
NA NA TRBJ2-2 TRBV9 TGTGCCAGCAGCACCGGGACAAACCTCGGGGAGCTGTTTTTT CASSTGTNLGELFF
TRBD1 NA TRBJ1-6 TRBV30 TGTGCCTGTACGCCGACAGGGAGTACTGATAATTCACCCCTCCACTTT CACTPTGSTDNSPLHF
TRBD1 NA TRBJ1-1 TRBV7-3 TGTGCCAGCAGCCTAGGGGGACAGGGGGCGCGGCGGGAAGCTTTCTTT CASSLGGQGARREAFF
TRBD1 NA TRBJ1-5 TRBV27 TGTGCCAGCAGGATGTGGGGACAGGGCATTTATAGCAATCAGCCCCAGCATTTT CASRMWGQGIYSNQPQHF
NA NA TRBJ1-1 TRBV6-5 TGTGCCAGCAGTATCGGGAGAGGTTTGGCTGAAGCTTTCTTT CASSIGRGLAEAFF
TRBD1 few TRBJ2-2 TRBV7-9 TGTGCCAGCAGTTCCAGGGACAGGGGGAACACCGGGGAGCTGTTTTTT CASSSRDRGNTGELFF
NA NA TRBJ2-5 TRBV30 TGTGCCTGGAGTGCACAGGGTGTTCAAGAGACCCAGTACTTC CAWSAQGVQETQYF
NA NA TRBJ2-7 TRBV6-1 TGTGCCAGCAGTGAAACAGGGTTTTCTTCCTACGAGCAGTACTTC CASSETGFSSYEQYF
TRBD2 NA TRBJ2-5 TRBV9 TGTGCCAGCAGCTTCGGACTAGCGGGGAACCAAGAGACCCAGTACTTC CASSFGLAGNQETQYF
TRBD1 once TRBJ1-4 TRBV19 TGTGCCAGCAGGACAGGAGGTTTAGATGAAAAACTGTTTTTT CASRTGGLDEKLFF
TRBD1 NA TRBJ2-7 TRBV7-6 TGTGCCAGCTCCTCGACAGGGCTCTCCTACGAGCAGTACTTC CASSSTGLSYEQYF
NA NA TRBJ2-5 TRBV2 TGTGCCAGCAGTGAGGGAGGCGGGGAGACCCAGTACTTC CASSEGGGETQYF
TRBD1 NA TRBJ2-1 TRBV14 TGTGCCAGCAGCCAAGAGACCGGGACAGGTCTAGTCGATGAGCAGTTCTTC CASSQETGTGLVDEQFF
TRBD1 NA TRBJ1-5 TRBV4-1 TGCGCCAGCAGCCAACGACAGGGTGATCAGCCCCAGCATTTT CASSQRQGDQPQHF
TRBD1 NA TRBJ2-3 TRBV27 TGTGCCAGCAGTTTACGGCGGCAGGGGGCAGATACGCAGTATTTT CASSLRRQGADTQYF
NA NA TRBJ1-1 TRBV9 TGTGCCAGCAGCGCCAGACACAAGAACACTGAAGCTTTCTTT CASSARHKNTEAFF
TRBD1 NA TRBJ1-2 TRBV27 TGTGCCAGCAGTTTATCAGGGGGCGTTAGCCTATATGGCTACACCTTC CASSLSGGVSLYGYTF
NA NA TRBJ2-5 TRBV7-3 TGTGCCAGCAGCTTGTTCGGGGGCCAAGAGACCCAGTACTTC CASSLFGGQETQYF
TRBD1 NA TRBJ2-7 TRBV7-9 TGTGCCAGCAGCTTAATTACCGGGACAGGGGCCGAGCAGTACTTC CASSLITGTGAEQYF
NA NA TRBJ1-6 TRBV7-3 TGTGCCAGCCGGTACTCCTATAATTCACCCCTCCACTTT CASRYSYNSPLHF
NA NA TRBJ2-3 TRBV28 TGTGCCAGCAGTACTCCCCGAACTAGCACAGATACGCAGTATTTT CASSTPRTSTDTQYF